This TCR beta chain appears in the sequencing data of a study of T cells in localized non-small cell lung cancer. J gave up 4 bases and V 5 bases, and 4 bases lay outside the gene matches. Germline V gene data show CDR1 as MGHRA and CDR2 as YSYEKL. This CDR3 has 14 amino acids. Note on this clone: Its target is not known.

General observations from the study: Uninvolved adjacent lung had higher T cell clonality than tumor and all other tissues. Adjacent lung had a median around 60 of the 100 largest tumor clones.

Only in-frame clones appear in the TCRdb table, and some are missing; sequencing was by immunoSEQ multiplex PCR. Of some 30,000 clones in the sample, 85% to 95% were seen once. The genes are TRBV4-1 and TRBJ2-1; 8 nucleotides agree with TRBD1. The sequences come from peripheral blood, collected before any cancer treatment. The receptor was isolated from a woman between 35 and 70 years old with stage I lung adenocarcinoma. This CDR3 reads CASSTGTGYNEQFF. CDR3 in DNA: TGCGCCAGCAGCACCGGGACAGGATACAATGAGCAGTTCTTC.